The rows below give T cell receptor beta chains drawn from one sample of a study of T cells in Graves' hyperthyroidism and ophthalmopathy. TCRdb re-called the multiplex PCR reads through MiXCR, storing one row per CDR3 protein. The sample has nearly 250,000 distinct CDR3 sequences, approximately 23% seen once; the top ten hold about a third. Material: blood. These receptors were collected from a woman in her forties with Graves' ophthalmopathy. CDR3s include the opening cysteine and the closing phenylalanine or tryptophan. D genes are given only for firm matches. Expanded clones get a size class; other rows say once, few or many, or leave the size out.

few TRBJ1-4 TRBD1 TRBV7-3 TGTGCCAGCAGCTTCGATAGGACAGGGGAAGAAAAACTGTTTTTT CASSFDRTGEEKLFF
NA TRBJ1-1 NA TRBV7-2 TGTGCCAGCAGCTTAGAGTACGGGCACACTGAAGCTTTCTTT CASSLEYGHTEAFF
many TRBJ1-5 NA TRBV30 TGTGCCTGGAGAGAAACAAGCAATCAGCCCCAGCATTTT CAWRETSNQPQHF
many TRBJ2-5 NA TRBV25-1 TGTGCCAGCAGTGCTTGGACGGACCAAGAGACCCAGTACTTC CASSAWTDQETQYF
many TRBJ2-2 TRBD2 TRBV27 TGTGCCAGCAGTTTTTCGGGACTAGCGAACACCGGGGAGCTGTTTTTT CASSFSGLANTGELFF
many TRBJ1-2 NA TRBV6-5 TGTGCCAGCAACGGCAGGGGATACTATGGCTACACCTTC CASNGRGYYGYTF
many TRBJ1-3 NA TRBV18 TGTGCCAGCTCACCCGGCGCACCCTCTGGAAACACCATATATTTT CASSPGAPSGNTIYF
many TRBJ1-2 NA TRBV29-1 TGCAGCGTTGAGGGGGGGAACCGTGGCTACACCTTC CSVEGGNRGYTF
many TRBJ2-6 NA TRBV7-6 TGTGCCAGCAGCCAACAGGTCTCTGGGGCCAACGTCCTGACTTTC CASSQQVSGANVLTF
NA TRBJ2-7 TRBD2 TRBV12-3/TRBV12-4 TGTGCCAGCAGCTCCAGCGGGGGTCTCGAGCAGTACTTC CASSSSGGLEQYF
many TRBJ2-7 NA TRBV11-2 TGTGCCAGCAGCGAAAGCTCCTACGAGCAGTACTTC CASSESSYEQYF
many TRBJ2-7 NA TRBV5-1 TGCGCCAGCAGCTTAGACGCGGGACGCAACTACGAGCAGTACTTC CASSLDAGRNYEQYF
many TRBJ1-5 NA TRBV24-1 TGTGCCACCAGTGATTTGCATAATCAGCCCCAGCATTTT CATSDLHNQPQHF
NA TRBJ2-7 NA TRBV19 TGTGCCAGTTCCCGGGGCTCTACGGGGTCCTACGAGCAGTACTTC CASSRGSTGSYEQYF